This TCR beta chain was found in a study of shared clonotypes between healthy human individuals. General study points: Against clonotypes common to all four donors, non-shared ones had lower generation probabilities.

The naive CD8 subset, CD45RO-negative cells positively selected for CCR7, excluded terminally differentiated effector memory CD45RA+ cells. Comment on this clone: The antigen remains unidentified.

The V gene's germline CDR1 is SGHAT and CDR2 FQNNGV. The CDR3 extends over 14 amino acids. V lost 3 bases and J 7 bases, leaving 12 bases between the germline ends. Some clones are missing from TCRdb's copy, which holds only in-frame ones; the method was immunoSEQ multiplex PCR. This table holds around 1.9 million clones, over 85% found once. This chain connects TRBV11-2 to TRBJ2-2; perhaps TRBD1 as D (5 bases). Material: naive CD8+ T cells from PBMCs. The receptor was derived from a young man in good health. Some clones in this sample may be carry-over from other donors' samples. The CDR3 nucleotides read TGTGCCAGCAGCTTTAGTCAGGGTAGCGGGGAGCTGTTTTTT. Translated: CASSFSQGSGELFF.